The 25 T cell receptor beta chains given below trace back to one sample, sequenced in a study of shared clonotypes between healthy human individuals. Here immunoSEQ multiplex PCR was the method, and the copy in TCRdb shows in-frame clones only, minus some. This sample yields hundreds of thousands of clones, of which 90% to 97% are seen a single time; approximately 0.06% belongs to the top ten. Sequenced input: naive CD4+ T cells sorted from blood. Indicated subset: CD45RA+ positively selected. The receptors were gathered from a young woman in good health.

The chain couples TRBV5-1 to TRBJ1-2; D unresolved. This CDR3 is built from 13 residues. V was cut by 5 bases and J by 6 bases, with 14 bases left in between. The V gene's germline CDR1 is SGHRS and CDR2 YFSETQ. The CDR3 region has the DNA TGCGCCAGCAGGCGTATGTCGGATGATGGCTACACCTTC. Protein product: CASRRMSDDGYTF.

This sequence joins TRBV5-1 and TRBJ2-2, with D possibly TRBD2 on 6 matching bases. CDR3 size: 15 residues. Germline V gives CDR1 SGHRS, CDR2 YFSETQ. V shed 2 bases and J shed 0 bases, with 8 bases lying between them. The CDR3 coding sequence is TGCGCCAGCAGCTTTACTAGCCCGAACACCGGGGAGCTGTTTTTT. This encodes CASSFTSPNTGELFF.

The V and J genes are TRBV10-2 and TRBJ1-6; D unresolved. The CDR3 consists of 14 residues. The V and J ends lost 7 bases and 8 bases respectively, with 15 bases between them. CDR1 is WSHSY, CDR2 SAAADI, per germline. CDR3 in amino acids: CASTDLGWDSPLHF. The CDR3, as DNA: TGCGCCAGCACCGATCTGGGTTGGGATTCACCCCTCCACTTT.

The chain couples TRBV9 to TRBJ2-1, with a tentative D call TRBD1 (5 bases). V was clipped by 0 bases and J by 3 bases, with 10 bases between them. Germline CDR1 SGDLS, CDR2 YYNGEE. The CDR3 covers 15 residues. CDR3 nucleotide sequence: TGTGCCAGCAGCGTAGGGGGCGGACGCTACAATGAGCAGTTCTTC. Translating it yields CASSVGGGRYNEQFF.

The chain recombines TRBV4-2 with TRBJ2-5, with 13 bases identical to TRBD2. The end of the DNA aligns better with TRBJ2-7, so the J call may be wrong. The germline gives CDR1 LGHNA, CDR2 YNFKEQ. The CDR3 runs 20 residues. The CDR3 is CASSRKGSSGTSGKNYEQYF. The CDR3 bases are TGTGCCAGCAGCCGAAAAGGAAGTTCCGGGACTAGCGGGAAAAACTACGAGCAGTACTTC.

The CDR3 protein is CASSFWRDEQYF. CDR3 DNA: TGTGCCAGCAGCTTCTGGAGGGACGAGCAGTACTTC. The V and J genes are TRBV13 and TRBJ2-7; D may be TRBD2 (6 bases). The CDR3 covers 12 residues. Germline V gene lookup returns CDR1 PRHDT and CDR2 FYEKMQ (reference sequence). Trimming cost V 3 bases and J 5 bases, with 8 bases left between them.

The V call is TRBV28, the J call TRBJ1-1; 7 positions match TRBD1. Per germline, CDR1 MDHEN and CDR2 SYDVKM. V gave up 5 bases and J gave up 8 bases; unmatched junction bases: 11. The length of the CDR3 is 14 residues. The CDR3, as DNA: TGTGCCAGCAGTCAACAGGGGATCCACCGGGAAGCTTTCTTT. Protein: CASSQQGIHREAFF.

This chain connects TRBV30 to TRBJ1-2; TRBD1 agrees at 7 bases. Germline V lookup: CDR1 GTSNPN, CDR2 SVGIG (reference sequence). V shed 6 bases and J 4 bases; nucleotides not matched to a gene: 8. CDR3 length equals 13 residues. The CDR3 protein is CACERQGRYGYTF. The CDR3 bases are TGTGCCTGCGAGCGACAGGGACGCTATGGCTACACCTTC.

The V call is TRBV18, the J call TRBJ2-7, with D perhaps being TRBD1 or TRBD2 (7 bases each). CDR3 size: 15 residues. Germline CDR1 KGHSH, CDR2 LQKENI. Trimming shortened V by 2 bases and J by 5 bases, and 16 bases separated the two germline ends. The CDR3 DNA reads TGTGCCAGCTCACCAAGCGGGACAGTCGCGAACGAGCAGTACTTC. Translating it yields CASSPSGTVANEQYF.

DNA for the CDR3: TGTGCCAGCAGCCAATACGATTTGTTCTTC. Translation: CASSQYDLFF. The rearrangement links TRBV16 to TRBJ2-1, with D uncertain. Trimming shortened V by 1 base and J by 15 bases, and 7 bases separated the two germline ends. This CDR3 region has 10 residues. CDR1 is KGHSY, CDR2 FQNENV, per germline.

The gene calls are TRBV4-1 and TRBJ2-5; a weak D match, TRBD2 (5 bases). The J call may be in error: the DNA end matches TRBJ2-7 better. There are 15 residues in the CDR3. CDR1 and CDR2 from the germline V gene are MGHRA and YSYEKL. The CDR3 DNA sequence: TGCGCCAGCAGCCAAGCGTTCGGGGTAAACTACGAGCAGTACTTC. This encodes CASSQAFGVNYEQYF.

The CDR3 reads CASSTGPSYEQYF. Written as DNA, the CDR3 is TGTGCCAGCAGTACGGGACCGTCCTACGAGCAGTACTTC. The V gene is TRBV7-3, the J gene TRBJ2-7; perhaps D is TRBD1 or TRBD2 (5 bases each). Germline values: CDR1 SGHTA, CDR2 FQGTGA. V shed 6 bases and J shed 1 base, with 10 bases lying between them. The CDR3 loop spans 13 amino acids.

The chain recombines TRBV19 with TRBJ2-7; 7 bases match TRBD1. V lost 1 base to trimming and J lost 1 base; unmatched junction nucleotides: 4. CDR1 LNHDA and CDR2 SQIVND come from the germline V gene (reference sequence). The CDR3 runs to 15 residues. CDR3 DNA sequence: TGTGCCAGTAGTATAGTGGCAGGGGGATCCTACGAGCAGTACTTC. Translating it yields CASSIVAGGSYEQYF.

This chain connects TRBV28 to TRBJ2-7; D assignment may be TRBD1 or TRBD2 (5 bases each). The V gene's germline CDR1 is MDHEN and CDR2 SYDVKM. The length of the CDR3 is 14 residues. Trimming took 2 bases from V and 0 from J, leaving 8 bases between them. Here the CDR3 DNA reads TGTGCCAGCAGTTTACCGGGGCCCTCCTACGAGCAGTACTTC. It translates to CASSLPGPSYEQYF.

V gene TRBV5-5 combines with J gene TRBJ2-7; a possible D gene is TRBD2 (5 bases). The germline V and J ends were trimmed by 0 bases and 0 bases, with 16 bases remaining between them. The CDR3 is 17 amino acids. Germline assignment: CDR1 SGHKS and CDR2 YYEKEE (reference sequence). The CDR3 reads CASSLEPHPLASYEQYF. CDR3 coding DNA: TGTGCCAGCAGCTTGGAACCCCATCCTCTAGCCTCCTACGAGCAGTACTTC.

The chain is built from TRBV28 and TRBJ2-1; D remains unclear. Germline V gene lookup returns CDR1 MDHEN and CDR2 SYDVKM. The CDR3 has 13 residues. The V and J ends lost 8 bases and 2 bases respectively, with 10 bases between them. This chain's CDR3 is CASASRAYNEQFF. CDR3 DNA: TGTGCCAGCGCGAGTCGAGCCTACAATGAGCAGTTCTTC.

The V gene is TRBV28, the J gene TRBJ2-2; possibly TRBD2 for D (6 bases). In germline, CDR1 is MDHEN, CDR2 SYDVKM. CDR3 size: 14 residues. Trimming removed 6 bases from V and 4 bases from J, with 12 bases in between. In nucleotides, the CDR3 is TGTGCCAGCAGAAGACTAGTTCGCACCGGGGAGCTGTTTTTT. Amino acids: CASRRLVRTGELFF.

CDR3 loop: CASSLARRLAGTDTQYF. In DNA form, the CDR3 reads TGTGCCAGCAGCTTAGCACGTAGGCTAGCGGGCACAGATACGCAGTATTTT. The genes are TRBV13 and TRBJ2-3; TRBD2 aligns across 7 bases. The CDR3 has 17 amino acids. CDR1 is PRHDT and CDR2 is FYEKMQ in the germline V gene (reference sequence). The J segment lost 1 base and the V segment lost 1 base, leaving 8 bases of the junction unmatched.

The rearrangement links TRBV29-1 to TRBJ1-1; D is unresolved. The CDR3 is 11 residues long. V gave up 5 bases and J gave up 4 bases, with 8 bases separating them. CDR1 and CDR2 from the germline V gene are SQVTM and ANQGSEA. CDR3 nucleotide sequence: TGCAGCGTTCCACAAGGCACTGAAGCTTTCTTT. It specifies CSVPQGTEAFF.

This chain connects TRBV27 to TRBJ1-5; D is possibly TRBD1 (5 bases). Germline CDR1 and CDR2: MNHEY and SMNVEV (reference sequence). The CDR3 is 13 amino acids. Trimming cost V 10 bases and J 2 bases, with 12 bases left between them. The CDR3 region has the DNA TGTGCCATTGGGGCGGCTCGCAATCAGCCCCAGCATTTT. Its protein product is CAIGAARNQPQHF.

Only one count was recorded for this clone. The CDR3 DNA sequence: TGTGCCAGTACCATCGGACGGGGGCCTAATCAGCCCCAGCATTTT. This sequence encodes CASTIGRGPNQPQHF. The rearrangement links TRBV19 to TRBJ1-5, with D tentatively TRBD1 (6 bases). CDR1 LNHDA and CDR2 SQIVND come from the germline V gene (reference sequence). V was shortened by 7 bases and J by 4 bases, with 17 bases between the two germline ends. This CDR3 contains 15 residues.

The chain has TRBV27 and TRBJ1-6; no clear D gene. From germline, CDR1 is MNHEY and CDR2 SMNVEV (reference sequence). Trimming stripped 3 bases from V and 6 bases from J, with 6 bases between. CDR3 length equals 13 residues. This CDR3 reads CASSFEGNSPLHF. The DNA for the CDR3 is TGTGCCAGCAGTTTCGAGGGTAATTCACCCCTCCACTTT.

The V and J genes are TRBV10-1 and TRBJ1-1; D call uncertain. Germline V gene lookup returns CDR1 WNHNN and CDR2 SYGVQD (reference sequence). The length of the CDR3 is 13 residues. With 0 bases removed from V and 13 bases from J, the gap between germline ends came to 15 bases. CDR3 in DNA: TGCGCCAGCAGTGAGTCTGGGTCATCTCGGGGTTTCTTT. Its translation: CASSESGSSRGFF.

This chain links TRBV28 with TRBJ1-5, with D maybe TRBD1 (5 bases). Germline-derived CDR1 and CDR2 are MDHEN and SYDVKM. The CDR3 contains 14 residues. Trimming cost V 6 bases and J 2 bases, with 11 bases left between them. The CDR3 DNA follows: TGTGCCAGCAGGGGGGTCATCCGCAATCAGCCCCAGCATTTT. Translation gives CASRGVIRNQPQHF. Looking up the rest from reference TRBV28 and TRBJ1-5 gives the full variable domain: DVKVTQSSRYLVKRTGEKVFLECVQDMDHENMFWYRQDPGLGLRLIYFSYDVKMKEKGDIPEGYSVSREKKERFSLILESASTNQTSMYLCASRGVIRNQPQHFGDGTRLSIL.

This chain's CDR3 is CASSPLDRGRYQPQHF. The CDR3 DNA is TGTGCCAGCAGCCCTTTGGACAGGGGGAGGTATCAGCCCCAGCATTTT. The V call is TRBV27, the J call TRBJ1-5, with TRBD1 identical over 10 bases. Trimming cost V 6 bases and J 5 bases; bases outside gene matches: 10. The CDR3 has 16 amino acids. Germline V gene sequence: CDR1 MNHEY, CDR2 SMNVEV (reference sequence).